This T cell receptor beta chain was retrieved from a study of blood T cell repertoires in COVID-19. Across the whole study: Some COVID-19 samples were acute and others convalescent; all came from the United States, Italy and Spain. Nucleic acid was either cDNA or gDNA, and it came from T cells, B-cell-depleted T cells, or PBMCs.

The data were produced by immunoSEQ multiplex PCR, yet TCRdb's version contains in-frame clones alone and is incomplete. The sample consists of some 350,000 clones, around nine tenths of them appearing once. In this sample, this clone turned up a few times. This receptor was identified in a human donor in a cohort sampled during active COVID-19. Source material: peripheral blood.

The CDR3 loop reads CASSRAAIAGIPYNEQFF. CDR3 in DNA: TGTGCCAGCAGCAGAGCCGCCATAGCGGGGATCCCCTACAATGAGCAGTTCTTC. The rearrangement links TRBV7-9 to TRBJ2-1, with 8 nucleotides matching TRBD2. The V gene end was trimmed by 5 bases and the J gene end by 2 bases; junction bases not matched to a gene: 14. The germline gives CDR1 SEHNR, CDR2 FQNEAQ (reference sequence). The CDR3 runs 18 residues.